This TCR beta chain came from a study of shared clonotypes between healthy human individuals. Healthy HIV-negative adults with no recent acute infections or vaccinations were recruited as donors. Details on this clone: What it binds is unknown.

Study-wide results and limits: A reduction in generation probabilities was seen for non-shared clonotypes relative to those shared by all four donors.

Per the study methods: ImmunoSEQ sequences covered only the junction and lacked quality scores; filtering therefore differed. Produced via immunoSEQ multiplex PCR; TCRdb's table is partial and in-frame only. That table furnishes V, J and clone size, whereas the DNA furnished D and trimming. In the table there are about a million clones, under 80% of which are singletons. Input material: memory CD4+ T cells sorted from blood. Stated subset: CD45RA-negative fraction. The TCR sequence derives from a man aged 18 to 29 in good health.

CDR3 bases: TGTGCCACCAGCGGCCGCCGGACAGCTCCTGTTCGGGAAAAACTGTTTTTT. Encoded protein: CATSGRRTAPVREKLFF. The chain is built from TRBV15 and TRBJ1-4, with a weak D call TRBD1 (6 bases). This CDR3 has 17 residues. Trimming left V 5 bases short and J 8 bases short, with 24 bases between. CDR1 is LNHNV, CDR2 YYDKDF, per germline (reference sequence).